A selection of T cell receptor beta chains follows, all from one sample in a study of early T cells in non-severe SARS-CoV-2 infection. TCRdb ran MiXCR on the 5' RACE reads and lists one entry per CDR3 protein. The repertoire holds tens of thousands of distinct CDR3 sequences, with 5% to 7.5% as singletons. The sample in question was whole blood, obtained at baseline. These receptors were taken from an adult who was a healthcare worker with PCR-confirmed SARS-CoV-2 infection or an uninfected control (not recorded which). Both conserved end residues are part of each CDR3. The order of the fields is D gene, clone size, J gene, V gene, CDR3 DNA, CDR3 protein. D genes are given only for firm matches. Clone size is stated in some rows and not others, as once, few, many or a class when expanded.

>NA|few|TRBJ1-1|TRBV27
TGTGCCAGCAGTTTAAGGGGCGCCCGAGTCGAAGCTTTCTTT
CASSLRGARVEAFF
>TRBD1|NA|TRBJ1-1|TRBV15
TGTGCCACCAGCAGAGGACAGGGCAACACTGAAGCTTTCTTT
CATSRGQGNTEAFF
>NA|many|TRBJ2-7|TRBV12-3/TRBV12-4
TGTGCCAGCAGTTTAGCGGGCGGGCGGACCTACGAGCAGTACTTC
CASSLAGGRTYEQYF
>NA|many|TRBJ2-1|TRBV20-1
TGCAGTGCTAGGTGGGGGGGCCGGGATGAGCAGTTCTTC
CSARWGGRDEQFF
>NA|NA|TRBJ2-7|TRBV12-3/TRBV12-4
TGTGCCAGCAGTTTAAAGGAGGGGCCCTACGAGCAGTACTTC
CASSLKEGPYEQYF
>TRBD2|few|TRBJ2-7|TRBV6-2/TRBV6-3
TGTGCCAGCAGTGCTCCTAGCGGGGGGCTCTACGAGCAGTACTTC
CASSAPSGGLYEQYF
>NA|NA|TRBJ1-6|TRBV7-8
TGTGCCAGCAGCTTAAGCAGGGCCCATAATTCACCCCTCCACTTT
CASSLSRAHNSPLHF
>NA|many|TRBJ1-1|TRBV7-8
TGTGCCAGCAACATAGCCGGGGTTACTGAAGCTTTCTTT
CASNIAGVTEAFF
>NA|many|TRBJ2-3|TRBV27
TGTGCCAGCAGTTTGCGGCCGATTAGCACAGATACGCAGTATTTT
CASSLRPISTDTQYF
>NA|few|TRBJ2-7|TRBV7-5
NA
CISVPEAGGLADSYEQYF
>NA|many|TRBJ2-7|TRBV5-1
TGCGCCAGCAGCTTACTAAAACAGGGAAACGAGCAGTACTTC
CASSLLKQGNEQYF
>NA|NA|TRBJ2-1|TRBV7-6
TGTGCCAGCAGCTTAGGCGATGAGCAGTTCTTC
CASSLGDEQFF
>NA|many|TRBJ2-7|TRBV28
TGTGCCAGCAGTAGCTCCGACACGACGCACGAGGAGCAGTACTTC
CASSSSDTTHEEQYF
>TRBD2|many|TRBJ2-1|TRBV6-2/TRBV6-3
TGTGCCAGCAGTAAGACTAGCGGGGGGGTCTTCTACAATGAGCAGTTCTTC
CASSKTSGGVFYNEQFF
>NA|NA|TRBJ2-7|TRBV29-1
TGCAGCGTTAATGTGGGGTGGTTATCCTACGAGCAGTACTTC
CSVNVGWLSYEQYF
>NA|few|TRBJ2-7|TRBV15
TGTGCCACCAGCAGAGTACAAGCAGGCGGTGAGCAGTACTTC
CATSRVQAGGEQYF
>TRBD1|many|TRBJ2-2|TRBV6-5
TGTGCCAGCAAGACAGGGCCCTACACCGGGGAGCTGTTTTTT
CASKTGPYTGELFF
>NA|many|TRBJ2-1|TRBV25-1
TGTGCCAGCCTTGGACAGGGAGGGTACAATGAGCAGTTCTTC
CASLGQGGYNEQFF
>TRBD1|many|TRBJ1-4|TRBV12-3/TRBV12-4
TGTGCCAGCAGTTGGGTGGCGCGTGTGAGGAGGGGGCAGAAAGAAAAACTGTTTTTT
CASSWVARVRRGQKEKLFF
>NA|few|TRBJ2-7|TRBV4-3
TGCGCCAGCAGCCAAGAACAAGGGGGGCAGCCAGCCTCCTACGAGCAGTACTTC
CASSQEQGGQPASYEQYF
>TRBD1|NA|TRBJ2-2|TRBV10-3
TGTGCCATCAGTGAGTCCGGGACAGGGGAGGCCGGGGAGCTGTTTTTT
CAISESGTGEAGELFF
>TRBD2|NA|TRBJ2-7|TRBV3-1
TGTGCCAGCAGCCAGACCGGAGGGAGGGGCTACGAGCAGTACTTC
CASSQTGGRGYEQYF
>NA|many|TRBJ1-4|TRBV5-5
TGTGCCAGCAGCTTGGCACAGAATGAAAAACTGTTTTTT
CASSLAQNEKLFF
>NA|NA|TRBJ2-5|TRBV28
TGTGCCAGCAGTTTGGGCGTGAGCGTTATGGAGGAGACCCAGTACTTC
CASSLGVSVMEETQYF
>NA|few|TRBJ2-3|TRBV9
TGTGCCAGCAGCGTCGGGGGCACAGATACGCAGTATTTT
CASSVGGTDTQYF
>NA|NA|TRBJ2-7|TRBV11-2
TGTGCCAGCAGCACTGCCCCCCCGTACGAGCAGTACTTC
CASSTAPPYEQYF
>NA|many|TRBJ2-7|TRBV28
TGTGCCAGCAGAACAGGGTACGAGCAGTACTTC
CASRTGYEQYF
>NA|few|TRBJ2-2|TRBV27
TGTGCCAGCAGTTCGGAAAGGGAGCACACCGGGGAGCTGTTTTTT
CASSSEREHTGELFF
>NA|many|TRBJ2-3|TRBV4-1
TGCGCCAGCAGCCAAGAGCGTTGGGGGAAGGGGACAGATACGCAGTATTTT
CASSQERWGKGTDTQYF
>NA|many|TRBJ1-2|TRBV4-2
TGTGCCAGCAGCCTTCCCAACGGGGTATCGCGTGGCTACACCTTC
CASSLPNGVSRGYTF
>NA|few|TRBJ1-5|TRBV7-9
TGTGCCAGCAGCAGCGGGACCCAATTTAATCAGCCCCAGCATTTT
CASSSGTQFNQPQHF
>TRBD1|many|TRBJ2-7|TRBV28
TGTGCCAGCAGGTCTCCGGGACAGGGGGCCTCCTACGAGCAGTACTTC
CASRSPGQGASYEQYF
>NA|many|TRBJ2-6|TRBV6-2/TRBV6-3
TGTGCCAGCAGTAATCGCGGACAGCCCCTAGCTGGGGCCAACGTCCTGACTTTC
CASSNRGQPLAGANVLTF
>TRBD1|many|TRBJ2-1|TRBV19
TGTGCCAGTAGTATAGATGGGGACAGGGTTACAGATGAGCAGTTCTTC
CASSIDGDRVTDEQFF
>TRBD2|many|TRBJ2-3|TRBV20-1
TGCAGTGCCCTTTATGGACTAGACGGCACAGATACGCAGTATTTT
CSALYGLDGTDTQYF
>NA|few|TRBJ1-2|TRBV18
TGTGCCAGCTCACCACCATCTAACTATGGCTACACCTTC
CASSPPSNYGYTF
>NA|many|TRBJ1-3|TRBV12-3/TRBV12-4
TGTGCCAGCAGTCTAGGGGGAAACACCATATATTTT
CASSLGGNTIYF
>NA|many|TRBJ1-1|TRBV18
TGTGCCAGCTCACCCCCCGGTAACACTGAAGCTTTCTTT
CASSPPGNTEAFF
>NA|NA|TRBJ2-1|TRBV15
TGTGCCACCAGCAGCGCAGGGCTTTACAATGAGCAGTTCTTC
CATSSAGLYNEQFF
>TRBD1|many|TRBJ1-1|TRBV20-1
TGCAGTGCTAGAGATGGAGGGACAGGGGACGAAGCTTTCTTT
CSARDGGTGDEAFF
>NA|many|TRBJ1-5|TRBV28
TGTGCCAGCAGAGACCACCGTAGAAATCAGCCCCAGCATTTT
CASRDHRRNQPQHF
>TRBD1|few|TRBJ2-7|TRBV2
TGTGCCAGGGGACAGGACTCCTACGAGCAGTACTTC
CARGQDSYEQYF
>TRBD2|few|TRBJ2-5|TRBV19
TGTGCCAGTAGTATACGGGGGGGAGCGTACCAAGAGACCCAGTACTTC
CASSIRGGAYQETQYF
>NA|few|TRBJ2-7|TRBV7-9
TGTGCCAGCAGCCCCGATGGCTACGAGCAGTACTTC
CASSPDGYEQYF
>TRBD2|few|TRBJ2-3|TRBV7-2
TGTGCCAGCAGCTTTCAGCGGGGGGTCACAGATACGCAGTATTTT
CASSFQRGVTDTQYF
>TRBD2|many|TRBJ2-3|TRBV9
TGTGCCAGCAGCGTAGGGAGCGGGGGACACTCTACGCAGTATTTT
CASSVGSGGHSTQYF
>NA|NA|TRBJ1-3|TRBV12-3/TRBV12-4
TGTGCCACCTCCCCTGGGTGGGGGTCACTCTCTGGAAACACCATATATTTT
CATSPGWGSLSGNTIYF
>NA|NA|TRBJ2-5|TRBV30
TGTGCCTGGAGTGACAAGGGGGCTGCTTTGGGAGGAACCCAGTACTTC
CAWSDKGAALGGTQYF
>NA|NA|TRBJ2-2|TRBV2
TGTGCCAGCAGGGGCCCTTGGGAGCTGTTTTTT
CASRGPWELFF
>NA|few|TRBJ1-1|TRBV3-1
TGTGCCAGCAGCCCGGAAAGGGATATCACTGAAGCTTTCTTT
CASSPERDITEAFF
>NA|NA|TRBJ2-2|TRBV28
TGTGCCAGTACCGGGACACCGAACACCGGGGAGCTGTTTTTT
CASTGTPNTGELFF
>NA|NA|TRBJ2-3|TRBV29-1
TGCAGCGTTGGAACAGGGTCAGATACGCAGTATTTT
CSVGTGSDTQYF
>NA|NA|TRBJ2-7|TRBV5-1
TGCGCCAGCAGCACTACCGTGGGGATCAACGAGCAGTACTTC
CASSTTVGINEQYF
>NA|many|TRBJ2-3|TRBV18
TGTGCCAGCTCACCACCGGGGGCGGATACGCAGTATTTT
CASSPPGADTQYF